The clone carrying this T cell receptor beta chain was seen a few times. Its antigen is unknown. These data come from a study of T cells after yellow fever vaccination. Overall study findings and caveats: Abundant clonotypes (contaminants from the bulk population) could be present in FACS-sorted repertoires.

TCRdb recomputed calls from the 5' RACE reads with MiXCR, one row per CDR3 protein. This sample carries 400,000 or so distinct CDR3 sequences, over 15% of them seen once, and the ten largest clones take roughly a sixth. Germline CDR1 reads MNHNY; CDR2 reads SVGAGI (reference sequence). V lost 2 bases, J lost 6 bases, and 5 bases lay in between. CDR3 length equals 12 residues. The sequencing used PBMCs, collected before the yellow fever booster vaccination. This sequence originates from a man younger than 35 who received the YFV17D yellow fever vaccine. The rearrangement links TRBV6-6 to TRBJ2-1; D not certain. In nucleotides, the CDR3 is TGTGCCAGCAGTTACCGTCCCAATGAGCAGTTCTTC. Translating gives CASSYRPNEQFF.